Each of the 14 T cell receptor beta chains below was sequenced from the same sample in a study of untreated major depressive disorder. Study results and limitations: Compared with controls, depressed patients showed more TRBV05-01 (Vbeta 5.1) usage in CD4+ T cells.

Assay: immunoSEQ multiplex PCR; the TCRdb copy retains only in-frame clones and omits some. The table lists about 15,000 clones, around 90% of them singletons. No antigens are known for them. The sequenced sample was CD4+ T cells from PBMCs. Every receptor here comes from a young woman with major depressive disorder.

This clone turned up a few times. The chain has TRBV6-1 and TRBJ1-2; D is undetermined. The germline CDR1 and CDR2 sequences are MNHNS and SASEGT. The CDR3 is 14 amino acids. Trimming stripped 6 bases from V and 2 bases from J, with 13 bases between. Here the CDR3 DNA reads TGTGCCAGCAGAGCTCGCAGAACCAACTATGGCTACACCTTC. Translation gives CASRARRTNYGYTF.

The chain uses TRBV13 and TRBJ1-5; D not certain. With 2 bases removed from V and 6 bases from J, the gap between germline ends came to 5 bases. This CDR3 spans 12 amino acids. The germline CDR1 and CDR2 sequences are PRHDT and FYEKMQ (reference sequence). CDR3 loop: CASSLNGQPQHF. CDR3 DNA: TGTGCCAGCAGCTTAAATGGTCAGCCCCAGCATTTT.

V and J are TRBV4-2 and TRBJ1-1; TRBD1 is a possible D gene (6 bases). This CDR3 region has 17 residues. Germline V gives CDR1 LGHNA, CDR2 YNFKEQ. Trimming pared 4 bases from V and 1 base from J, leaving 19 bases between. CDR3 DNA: TGTGCCAGCAGCCCCCTGTGGCGGGGGGCCAGGAACACTGAAGCTTTCTTT. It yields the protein CASSPLWRGARNTEAFF.

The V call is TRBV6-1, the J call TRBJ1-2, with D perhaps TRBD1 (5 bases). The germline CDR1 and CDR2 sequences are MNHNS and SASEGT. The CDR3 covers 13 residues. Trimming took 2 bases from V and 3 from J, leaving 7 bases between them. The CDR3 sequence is CASSEQTDYGYTF. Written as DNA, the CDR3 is TGTGCCAGCAGTGAACAGACAGACTATGGCTACACCTTC.

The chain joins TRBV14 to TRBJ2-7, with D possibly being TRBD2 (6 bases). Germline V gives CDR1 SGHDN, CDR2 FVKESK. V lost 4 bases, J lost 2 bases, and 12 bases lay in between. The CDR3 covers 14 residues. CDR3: CASSPGRGTYEQYF. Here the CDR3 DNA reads TGTGCCAGCAGCCCAGGACGGGGGACCTACGAGCAGTACTTC.

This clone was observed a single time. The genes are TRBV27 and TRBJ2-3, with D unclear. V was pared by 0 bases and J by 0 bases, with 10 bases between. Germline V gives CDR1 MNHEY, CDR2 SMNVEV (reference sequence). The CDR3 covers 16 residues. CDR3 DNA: TGTGCCAGCAGTTTATCGTCTGCCGGGAGCACAGATACGCAGTATTTT. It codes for CASSLSSAGSTDTQYF.

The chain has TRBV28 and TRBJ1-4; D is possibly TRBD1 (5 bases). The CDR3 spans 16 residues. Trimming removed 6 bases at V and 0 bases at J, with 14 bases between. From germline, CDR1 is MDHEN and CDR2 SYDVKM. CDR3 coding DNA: TGTGCCAGCAGCCAAACGGGGGTTGCAACTAATGAAAAACTGTTTTTT. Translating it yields CASSQTGVATNEKLFF.

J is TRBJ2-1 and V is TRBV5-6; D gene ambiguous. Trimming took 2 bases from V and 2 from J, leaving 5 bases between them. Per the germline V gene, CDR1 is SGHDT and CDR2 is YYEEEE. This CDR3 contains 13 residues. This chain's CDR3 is CASSFTPYNEQFF. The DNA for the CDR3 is TGTGCCAGCAGCTTCACTCCCTACAATGAGCAGTTCTTC.

The CDR3 nucleotides read TGTGCCAGCAGTCGGAGGACTGAAGCTTTCTTT. It encodes CASSRRTEAFF. V and J are TRBV6-5 and TRBJ1-1, with no clear D. Trimming removed 5 bases at V and 5 bases at J, with 6 bases between. Germline CDR1 and CDR2: MNHEY and SVGAGI. CDR3 size: 11 residues.

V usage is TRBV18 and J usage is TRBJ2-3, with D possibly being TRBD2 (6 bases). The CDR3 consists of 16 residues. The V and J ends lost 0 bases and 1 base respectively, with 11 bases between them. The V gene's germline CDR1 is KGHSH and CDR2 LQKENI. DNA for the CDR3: TGTGCCAGCTCACCACCCGGGACTCTCCGCACAGATACGCAGTATTTT. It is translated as CASSPPGTLRTDTQYF.

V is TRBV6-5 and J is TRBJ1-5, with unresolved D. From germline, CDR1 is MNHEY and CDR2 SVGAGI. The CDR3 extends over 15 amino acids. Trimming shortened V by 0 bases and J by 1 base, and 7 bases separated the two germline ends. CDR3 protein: CASSYSIVSNQPQHF. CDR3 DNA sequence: TGTGCCAGCAGTTACTCGATAGTCAGCAATCAGCCCCAGCATTTT.

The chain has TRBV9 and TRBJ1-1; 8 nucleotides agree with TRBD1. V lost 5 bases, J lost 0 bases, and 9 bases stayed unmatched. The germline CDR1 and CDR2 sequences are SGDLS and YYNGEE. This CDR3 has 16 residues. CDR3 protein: CASSRLGQAMNTEAFF. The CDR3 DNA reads TGTGCCAGCAGTCGACTGGGACAGGCAATGAACACTGAAGCTTTCTTT.

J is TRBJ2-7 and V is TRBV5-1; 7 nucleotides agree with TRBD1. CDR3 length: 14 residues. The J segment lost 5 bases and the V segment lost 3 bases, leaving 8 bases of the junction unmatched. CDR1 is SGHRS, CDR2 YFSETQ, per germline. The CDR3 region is CASSSGQRSNEQYF. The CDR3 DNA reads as TGCGCCAGCAGCTCGGGACAGAGGAGCAACGAGCAGTACTTC.

This chain's CDR3 is CASSIGALYGYTF. The CDR3 DNA reads TGTGCCAGTAGTATAGGGGCCCTCTATGGCTACACCTTC. The V and J genes are TRBV19 and TRBJ1-2; D is ambiguous. The germline V gene has CDR1 LNHDA and CDR2 SQIVND (reference sequence). Trimming removed 1 base at V and 4 bases at J, with 7 bases between. The CDR3 is 13 residues long.